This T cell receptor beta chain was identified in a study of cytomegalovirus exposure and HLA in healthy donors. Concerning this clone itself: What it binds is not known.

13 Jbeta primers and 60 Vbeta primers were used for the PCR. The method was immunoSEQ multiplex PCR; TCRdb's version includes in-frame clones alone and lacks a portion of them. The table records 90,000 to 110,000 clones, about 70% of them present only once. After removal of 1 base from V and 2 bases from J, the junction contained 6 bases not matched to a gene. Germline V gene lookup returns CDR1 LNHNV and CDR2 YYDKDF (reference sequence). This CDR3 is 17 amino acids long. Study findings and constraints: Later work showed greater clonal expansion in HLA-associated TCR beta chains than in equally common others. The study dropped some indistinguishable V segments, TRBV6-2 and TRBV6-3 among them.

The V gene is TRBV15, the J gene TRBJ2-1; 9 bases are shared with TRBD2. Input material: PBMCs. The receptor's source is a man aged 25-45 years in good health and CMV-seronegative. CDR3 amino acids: CATSRGEAGGPYNEQFF. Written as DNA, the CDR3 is TGTGCCACCAGCAGAGGAGAGGCGGGAGGGCCCTACAATGAGCAGTTCTTC. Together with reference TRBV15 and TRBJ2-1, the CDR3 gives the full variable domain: DAMVIQNPRYQVTQFGKPVTLSCSQTLNHNVMYWYQQKSSQAPKLLFHYYDKDFNNEADTPDNFQSRRPNTSFCFLDIRSPGLGDTAMYLCATSRGEAGGPYNEQFFGPGTRLTVL.